One sample yielded the 2 T cell receptor beta chains listed below, sequenced in a study of cytomegalovirus exposure and HLA in healthy donors. 13 Jbeta primers and 60 Vbeta primers were used for the PCR. Assay: immunoSEQ multiplex PCR; the TCRdb copy retains only in-frame clones and omits some. The sample holds tens of thousands of clones, around 82% seen once. The sequencing input was PBMCs. These receptor sequences come from a male donor in good health and CMV-seronegative.

The gene calls are TRBV5-6 and TRBJ1-2, with 10 positions matching TRBD1. This CDR3 region has 13 residues. The ends lost 2 bases at V and 8 bases at J; junction bases unmatched: 3. The germline CDR1 and CDR2 sequences are SGHDT and YYEEEE. CDR3 in DNA: TGTGCCAGCAGCTTCGGGACAGGGGACGGCTACACCTTC. This sequence encodes CASSFGTGDGYTF.

The CDR3 DNA is TGTGCCAGCAGCCCCGGGACTTTTGTCACCGGGGAGCTGTTTTTT. Protein: CASSPGTFVTGELFF. The genes are TRBV11-2 and TRBJ2-2; the D gene is possibly TRBD2 (6 bases). Trimming cost V 5 bases and J 4 bases, with 14 bases left between them. Germline V gene lookup returns CDR1 SGHAT and CDR2 FQNNGV. The CDR3 is made up of 15 amino acids.